This T cell receptor beta chain came from a study of cytomegalovirus exposure and HLA in healthy donors. Study details: An analysis done earlier identified around 100 million unique TCR beta sequences from around 180 million T cells.

Sampled while nominally healthy, donors likely had unrecorded immune exposures. PCR used 60 Vbeta primers and 13 Jbeta primers. Generated by immunoSEQ multiplex PCR, the TCRdb table keeps only in-frame clones and is missing some. Of approximately 180,000 clones detected, more than 75% appear once; the ten largest clones hold 0.2% to 0.3%. Study observations and caveats: Common viral pathogens (according to a later analysis) appeared linked to several of the most significant clusters. The study listed roughly 160 cytomegalovirus-associated TCR beta chains.

About this clone: Its antigen is not identified.

The CDR3 covers 13 residues. Trimming pared 4 bases from V and 6 bases from J, leaving 11 bases between. Per germline, CDR1 WNHNN and CDR2 SYGVQD (reference sequence). The TCR sequence derives from a girl under two years old in good health and CMV-seronegative. V and J are TRBV10-1 and TRBJ2-3; D unresolved. Material for sequencing was PBMCs. Written as DNA, the CDR3 is TGCGCCAGCAGTGGGCAGTCCGCCGATACGCAGTATTTT. It is translated as CASSGQSADTQYF.